These 18 T cell receptor beta chains originate from one sample sequenced in a study of blood T cell repertoires in COVID-19. Clones were sequenced by immunoSEQ multiplex PCR, and TCRdb holds only the in-frame ones, with some missing. Here the sample spans about 34,000 clones, roughly 80% being singletons. Material: peripheral blood. Receptors originate from a man between 65 and 85 years old with COVID-19, enrolled during active disease.

The chain is built from TRBV3-1 (or the pseudogene TRBV3-2) and TRBJ1-5; D remains unclear. CDR1 LGHDT and CDR2 YNNKEL come from the germline V gene (reference sequence). V lost 6 bases, J lost 0 bases, and 9 bases lay in between. This CDR3 comprises 14 residues. CDR3 sequence: CASSATYSNQPQHF. Written as DNA, the CDR3 is TGTGCCAGCAGTGCGACATATAGCAATCAGCCCCAGCATTTT.

This clone was seen a few times. The chain links TRBV12-3 or TRBV12-4 to TRBJ2-1, with 9 bases matching TRBD2. The J segment lost 10 bases and the V segment lost 1 base, leaving 2 bases of the junction unmatched. This CDR3 spans 13 amino acids. CDR3 residues: CASSLGLAAEQFF. The CDR3 DNA reads as TGTGCCAGCAGTTTAGGACTAGCGGCGGAGCAGTTCTTC.

The rearrangement links TRBV29-1 to TRBJ2-7; D ambiguous. Trimming cost V 5 bases and J 5 bases, with 13 bases left between them. CDR1 is SQVTM, CDR2 ANQGSEA, per germline. The CDR3 sequence is 12 residues long. CDR3 in DNA: TGCAGCGTTAGCAGGTTGGATCACGAGCAGTACTTC. This sequence encodes CSVSRLDHEQYF.

J is TRBJ2-3 and V is TRBV6-6, with D unclear. CDR1 and CDR2 from the germline V gene are MNHNY and SVGAGI (reference sequence). The CDR3 runs to 13 residues. Deletions cut 0 bases from V and 5 bases from J, with 6 bases between. The CDR3 DNA reads TGTGCCAGCAGTTACTCGAAGCGAGATACGCAGTATTTT. It codes for CASSYSKRDTQYF.

The chain links TRBV4-3 to TRBJ1-1; D is undetermined. V lost 2 bases and J 1 base, leaving 8 bases between the germline ends. From germline, CDR1 is LGHNA and CDR2 YSLEER. The CDR3 spans 14 residues. The CDR3 DNA follows: TGCGCCAGCAGCCAATCACACAGGAACACTGAAGCTTTCTTT. This sequence encodes CASSQSHRNTEAFF.

V is TRBV4-2 and J is TRBJ2-1; TRBD2 agrees at 11 bases. Germline V lookup: CDR1 LGHNA, CDR2 YNFKEQ. The CDR3 length is 17 residues. J gave up 0 bases and V 4 bases, and 5 bases lay outside the gene matches. CDR3 sequence (DNA): TGTGCCAGCAGCCTCTTAGCGGGAGGGGGCTCCTACAATGAGCAGTTCTTC. Amino acids: CASSLLAGGGSYNEQFF.

This chain joins TRBV28 and TRBJ2-2, with D perhaps TRBD1 (6 bases). The length of the CDR3 is 15 residues. Trimming left V 5 bases short and J 0 bases short, with 10 bases between. Germline CDR1 is MDHEN and CDR2 is SYDVKM. As DNA, the CDR3 is TGTGCCAGCAGTCCAGGGACAACGAACACCGGGGAGCTGTTTTTT. Encoded protein: CASSPGTTNTGELFF.

The genes are TRBV9 and TRBJ2-7; the match to TRBD2 covers 7 bases. J lost 3 bases, V lost 3 bases, and 9 bases had no gene match. The CDR3 spans 15 residues. Germline V gene data show CDR1 as SGDLS and CDR2 as YYNGEE. CDR3 in DNA: TGTGCCAGCAGCGCTCGGGTTGGCGGGGGCTACGAGCAGTACTTC. It yields the protein CASSARVGGGYEQYF.

The chain employs TRBV19 and TRBJ1-2; D ambiguous. The V and J ends lost 6 bases and 6 bases respectively, with 5 bases between them. This CDR3 is 10 amino acids long. Germline V gene lookup returns CDR1 LNHDA and CDR2 SQIVND (reference sequence). CDR3 DNA: TGTGCCAGTAGAGAGGATGGCTACACCTTC. Residues: CASREDGYTF. The full variable domain, completed using reference TRBV19 and TRBJ1-2, is DGGITQSPKYLFRKEGQNVTLSCEQNLNHDAMYWYRQDPGQGLRLIYYSQIVNDFQKGDIAEGYSVSREKKESFPLTVTSAQKNPTAFYLCASREDGYTFGSGTRLTVV.

This chain links TRBV7-9 with TRBJ2-7; 7 bases are shared with TRBD1. This CDR3 spans 15 amino acids. V shed 6 bases and J 3 bases; nucleotides not matched to a gene: 11. The germline V gene encodes CDR1 SEHNR and CDR2 FQNEAQ (reference sequence). DNA of the CDR3: TGTGCCAGCAGTTCTACCGACAGGGCACTCTACGAGCAGTACTTC. It yields the protein CASSSTDRALYEQYF.

This sequence joins TRBV2 and TRBJ1-2; TRBD1 matches at 7 bases. CDR1 SNHLY and CDR2 FYNNEI come from the germline V gene. V dropped 4 bases and J dropped 5; count of bases not matched to a gene: 7. The CDR3 spans 14 residues. CDR3 residues: CASSADRVYYGYTF. CDR3 bases: TGTGCCAGCAGTGCTGACAGGGTATATTATGGCTACACCTTC. Filled out from reference TRBV2 and TRBJ1-2, the complete variable domain reads EPEVTQTPSHQVTQMGQEVILRCVPISNHLYFYWYRQILGQKVEFLVSFYNNEISEKSEIFDDQFSVERPDGSNFTLKIRSTKLEDSAMYFCASSADRVYYGYTFGSGTRLTVV.

This clone is judged medium-sized. The chain links TRBV30 to TRBJ1-6, with a weak D call TRBD1 (6 bases). Trimming stripped 4 bases from V and 5 bases from J, with 12 bases between. CDR1 is GTSNPN, CDR2 SVGIG, per germline (reference sequence). The CDR3 totals 14 residues. In DNA, the CDR3 is TGTGCCTGGAATCGGGGGGCGGATAATTCACCCCTCCACTTT. Translating gives CAWNRGADNSPLHF.

This clone came up once. The chain is built from TRBV5-4 and TRBJ1-1; 7 nucleotides match TRBD1. Trimming cost V 4 bases and J 1 base; bases outside gene matches: 4. The length of the CDR3 is 14 residues. Looked up from germline, CDR1 is SGHNT and CDR2 is YYREEE (reference sequence). The CDR3 reads CASSKGTANTEAFF. The CDR3 DNA sequence: TGTGCCAGCAGCAAGGGGACAGCGAACACTGAAGCTTTCTTT.

This clone came up a few times. The chain is built from TRBV7-9 and TRBJ2-2; D gene uncertain. The CDR3 is 13 residues long. Looked up from germline, CDR1 is SEHNR and CDR2 is FQNEAQ (reference sequence). V lost 2 bases, J lost 4 bases, and 5 bases lay in between. The CDR3: CASSLQITGELFF. DNA of the CDR3: TGTGCCAGCAGCTTACAGATCACCGGGGAGCTGTTTTTT.

The V gene is TRBV12-3 or TRBV12-4, the J gene TRBJ2-1, with 7 bases that match TRBD1. Trimming cost V 6 bases and J 9 bases; bases outside gene matches: 8. This CDR3 is 13 amino acids long. This chain's CDR3 is CASSPTGWAEQFF. Written as DNA, the CDR3 is TGTGCCAGCAGCCCGACAGGGTGGGCTGAGCAGTTCTTC.

This clone showed up just a few times. The chain has TRBV7-9 and TRBJ2-2; D might be TRBD1 (5 bases). This CDR3 contains 16 residues. Germline lookup yields CDR1 SEHNR and CDR2 FQNEAQ (reference sequence). Deletions cut 6 bases from V and 4 bases from J, with 18 bases between. The CDR3 region has the DNA TGTGCCAGCAGTTCTAGGACATTCGTCCCCACCGGGGAGCTGTTTTTT. It translates to CASSSRTFVPTGELFF.

V and J are TRBV7-2 and TRBJ2-1; D unresolved. Germline V lookup: CDR1 SGHTA, CDR2 FQGNSA. The CDR3 has 11 residues. Trimming removed 8 bases at V and 8 bases at J, with 10 bases between. CDR3 in DNA: TGTGCCAGCCTATCTGCTTATGAGCAGTTCTTC. Amino acid sequence: CASLSAYEQFF. Variable domain in full (rest from reference TRBV7-2 and TRBJ2-1): GAGVSQSPSNKVTEKGKDVELRCDPISGHTALYWYRQSLGQGLEFLIYFQGNSAPDKSGLPSDRFSAERTGGSVSTLTIQRTQQEDSAVYLCASLSAYEQFFGPGTRLTVL.

The rearrangement joins TRBV27 to TRBJ2-7; possibly TRBD2 for D (6 bases). V lost 6 bases and J lost 2, with 20 bases in between. Germline CDR1 MNHEY, CDR2 SMNVEV (reference sequence). The length of the CDR3 is 16 residues. The CDR3 reads CASRRGTGAYTYEQYF. Here the CDR3 DNA reads TGTGCCAGCAGAAGGGGAACGGGAGCCTACACCTACGAGCAGTACTTC.